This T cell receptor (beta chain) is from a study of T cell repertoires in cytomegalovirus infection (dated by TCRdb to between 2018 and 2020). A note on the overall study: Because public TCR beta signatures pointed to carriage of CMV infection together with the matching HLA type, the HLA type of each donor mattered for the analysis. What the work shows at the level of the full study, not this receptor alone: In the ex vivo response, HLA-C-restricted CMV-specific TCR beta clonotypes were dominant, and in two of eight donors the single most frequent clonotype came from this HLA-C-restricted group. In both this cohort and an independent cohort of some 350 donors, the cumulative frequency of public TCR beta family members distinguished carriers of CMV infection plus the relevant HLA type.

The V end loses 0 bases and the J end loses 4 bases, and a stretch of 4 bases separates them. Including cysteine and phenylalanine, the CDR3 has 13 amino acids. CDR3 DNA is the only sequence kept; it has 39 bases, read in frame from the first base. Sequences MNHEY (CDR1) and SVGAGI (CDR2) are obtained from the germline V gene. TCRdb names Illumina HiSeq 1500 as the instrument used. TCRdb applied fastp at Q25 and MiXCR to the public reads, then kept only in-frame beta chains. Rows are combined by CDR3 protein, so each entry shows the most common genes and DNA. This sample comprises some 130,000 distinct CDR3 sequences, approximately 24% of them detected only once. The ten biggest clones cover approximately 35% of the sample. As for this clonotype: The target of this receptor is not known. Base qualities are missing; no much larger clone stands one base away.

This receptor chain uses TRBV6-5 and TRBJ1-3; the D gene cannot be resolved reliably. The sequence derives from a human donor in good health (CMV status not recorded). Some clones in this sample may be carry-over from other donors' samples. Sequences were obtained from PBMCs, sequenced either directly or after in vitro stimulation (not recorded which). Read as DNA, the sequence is TGTGCCAGCAGTTACTCTCAAGGAAACACCATATATTTT. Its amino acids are CASSYSQGNTIYF.